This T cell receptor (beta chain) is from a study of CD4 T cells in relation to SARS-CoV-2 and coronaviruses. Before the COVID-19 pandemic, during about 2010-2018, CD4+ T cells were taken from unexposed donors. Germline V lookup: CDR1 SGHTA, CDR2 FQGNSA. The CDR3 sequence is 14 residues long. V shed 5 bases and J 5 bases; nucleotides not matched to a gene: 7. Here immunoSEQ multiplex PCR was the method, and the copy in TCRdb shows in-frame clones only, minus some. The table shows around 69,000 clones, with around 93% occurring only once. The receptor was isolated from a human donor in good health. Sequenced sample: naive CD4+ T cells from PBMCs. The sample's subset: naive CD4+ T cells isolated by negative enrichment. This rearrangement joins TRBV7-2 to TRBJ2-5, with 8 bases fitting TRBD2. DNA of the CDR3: TGTGCCAGCAGCCCGGGACTAGGAAGGGAGACCCAGTACTTC. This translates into CASSPGLGRETQYF.